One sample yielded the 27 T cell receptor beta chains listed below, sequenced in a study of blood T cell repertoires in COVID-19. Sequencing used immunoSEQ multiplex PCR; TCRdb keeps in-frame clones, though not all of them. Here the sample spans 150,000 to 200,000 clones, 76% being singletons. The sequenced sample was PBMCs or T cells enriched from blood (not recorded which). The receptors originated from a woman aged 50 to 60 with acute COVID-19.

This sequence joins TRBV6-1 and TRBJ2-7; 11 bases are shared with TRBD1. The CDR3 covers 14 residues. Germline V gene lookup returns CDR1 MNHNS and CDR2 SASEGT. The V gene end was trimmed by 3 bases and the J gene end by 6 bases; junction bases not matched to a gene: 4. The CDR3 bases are TGTGCCAGCAGTGACCTAGGGACAGGGGGCGAGCAGTACGTC. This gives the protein CASSDLGTGGEQYV.

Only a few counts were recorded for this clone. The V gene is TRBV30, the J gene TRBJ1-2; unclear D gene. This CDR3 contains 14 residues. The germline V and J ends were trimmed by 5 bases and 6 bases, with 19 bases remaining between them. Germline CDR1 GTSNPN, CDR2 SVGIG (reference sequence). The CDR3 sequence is CAWAFRTARNGYTF. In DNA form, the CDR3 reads TGTGCCTGGGCTTTTAGGACTGCCAGGAATGGCTACACCTTC.

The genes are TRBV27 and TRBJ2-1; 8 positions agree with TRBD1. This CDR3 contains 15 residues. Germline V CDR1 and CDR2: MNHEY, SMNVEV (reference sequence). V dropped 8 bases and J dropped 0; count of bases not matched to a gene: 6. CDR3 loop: CASRRTGSSYNEQFF. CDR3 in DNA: TGTGCCAGCCGACGGACAGGGAGCTCCTACAATGAGCAGTTCTTC.

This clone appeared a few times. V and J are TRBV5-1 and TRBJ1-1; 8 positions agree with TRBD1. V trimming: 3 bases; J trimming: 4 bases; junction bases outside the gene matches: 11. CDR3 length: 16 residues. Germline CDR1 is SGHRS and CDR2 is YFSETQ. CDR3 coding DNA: TGCGCCAGCAGCTCCGGACAGGGAAAACGGAGCACTGAAGCTTTCTTT. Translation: CASSSGQGKRSTEAFF.

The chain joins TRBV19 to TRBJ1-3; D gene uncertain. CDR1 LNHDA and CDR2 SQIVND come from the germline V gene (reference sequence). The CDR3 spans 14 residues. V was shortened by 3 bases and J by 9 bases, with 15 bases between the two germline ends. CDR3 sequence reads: CASSMERERSTIYF. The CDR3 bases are TGTGCCAGTAGTATGGAGAGGGAAAGAAGCACCATATATTTT. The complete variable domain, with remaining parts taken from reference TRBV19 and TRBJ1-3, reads DGGITQSPKYLFRKEGQNVTLSCEQNLNHDAMYWYRQDPGQGLRLIYYSQIVNDFQKGDIAEGYSVSREKKESFPLTVTSAQKNPTAFYLCASSMERERSTIYFGEGSWLTVV.

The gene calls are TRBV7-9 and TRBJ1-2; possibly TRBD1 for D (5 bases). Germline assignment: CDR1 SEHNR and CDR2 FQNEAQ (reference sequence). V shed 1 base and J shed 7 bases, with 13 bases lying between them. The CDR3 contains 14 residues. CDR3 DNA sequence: TGTGCCAGCAGCTTAGGCTCTTTTCAGGGTGGCTACACCTTC. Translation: CASSLGSFQGGYTF.

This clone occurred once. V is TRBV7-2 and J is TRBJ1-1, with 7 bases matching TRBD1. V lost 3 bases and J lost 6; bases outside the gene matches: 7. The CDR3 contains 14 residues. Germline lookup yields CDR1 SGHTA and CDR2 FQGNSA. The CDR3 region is CASSLADRAAEAFF. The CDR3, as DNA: TGTGCCAGCAGCTTGGCCGACAGGGCTGCTGAAGCTTTCTTT.

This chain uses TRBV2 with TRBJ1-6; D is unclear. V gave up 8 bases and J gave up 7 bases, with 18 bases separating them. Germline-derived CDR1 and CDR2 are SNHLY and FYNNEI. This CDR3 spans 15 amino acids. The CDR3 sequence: CASARGSRGNSPLHF. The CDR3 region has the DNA TGTGCCAGCGCCCGCGGTTCCAGAGGGAATTCACCCCTCCACTTT.

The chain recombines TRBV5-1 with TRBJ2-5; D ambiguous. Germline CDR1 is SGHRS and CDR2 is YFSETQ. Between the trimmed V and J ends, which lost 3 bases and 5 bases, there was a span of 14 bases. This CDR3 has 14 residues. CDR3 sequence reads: CASSSPEPEETQYF. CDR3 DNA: TGCGCCAGCAGCTCTCCGGAGCCAGAGGAGACCCAGTACTTC.

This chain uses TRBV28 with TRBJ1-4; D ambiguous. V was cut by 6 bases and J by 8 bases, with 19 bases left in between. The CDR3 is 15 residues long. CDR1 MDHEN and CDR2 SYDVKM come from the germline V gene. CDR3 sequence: CASSSEPFQAEKLFF. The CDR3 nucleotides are TGTGCCAGCAGCTCTGAACCTTTCCAGGCGGAAAAACTGTTTTTT. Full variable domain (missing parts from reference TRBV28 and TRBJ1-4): DVKVTQSSRYLVKRTGEKVFLECVQDMDHENMFWYRQDPGLGLRLIYFSYDVKMKEKGDIPEGYSVSREKKERFSLILESASTNQTSMYLCASSSEPFQAEKLFFGSGTQLSVL.

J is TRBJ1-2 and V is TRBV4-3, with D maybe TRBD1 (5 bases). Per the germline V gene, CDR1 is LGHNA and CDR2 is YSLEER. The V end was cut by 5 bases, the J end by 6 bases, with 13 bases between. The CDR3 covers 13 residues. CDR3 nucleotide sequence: TGCGCCAGCAGCGGCGGTGGAGGGGATGGCTACACCTTC. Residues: CASSGGGGDGYTF.

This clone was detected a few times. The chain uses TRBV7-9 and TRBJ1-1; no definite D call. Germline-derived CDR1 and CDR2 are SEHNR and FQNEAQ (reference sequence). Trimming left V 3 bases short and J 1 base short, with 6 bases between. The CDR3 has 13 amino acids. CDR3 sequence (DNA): TGTGCCAGCAGCTTTAGTCAGAACACTGAAGCTTTCTTT. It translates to CASSFSQNTEAFF.

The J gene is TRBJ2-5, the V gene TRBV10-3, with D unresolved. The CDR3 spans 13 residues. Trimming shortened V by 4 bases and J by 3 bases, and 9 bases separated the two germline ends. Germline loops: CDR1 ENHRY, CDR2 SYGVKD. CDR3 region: CAISGNKKETQYF. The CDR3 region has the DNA TGTGCCATCAGTGGTAACAAAAAAGAGACCCAGTACTTC.

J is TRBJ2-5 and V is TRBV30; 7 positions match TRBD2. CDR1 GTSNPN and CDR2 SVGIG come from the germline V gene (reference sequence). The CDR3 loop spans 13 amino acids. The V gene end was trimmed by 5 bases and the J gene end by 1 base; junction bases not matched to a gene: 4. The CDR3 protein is CAWRRGFQETQYF. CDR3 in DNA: TGTGCCTGGCGGCGGGGGTTCCAAGAGACCCAGTACTTC.

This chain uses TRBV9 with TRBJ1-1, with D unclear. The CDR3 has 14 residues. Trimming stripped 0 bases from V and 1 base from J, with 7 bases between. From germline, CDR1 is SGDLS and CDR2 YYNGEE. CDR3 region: CASSVGRRNTEAFF. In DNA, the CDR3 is TGTGCCAGCAGCGTAGGGAGACGGAACACTGAAGCTTTCTTT. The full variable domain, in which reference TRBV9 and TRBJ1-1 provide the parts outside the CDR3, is DSGVTQTPKHLITATGQRVTLRCSPRSGDLSVYWYQQSLDQGLQFLIQYYNGEERAKGNILERFSAQQFPDLHSELNLSSLELGDSALYFCASSVGRRNTEAFFGQGTRLTVV.

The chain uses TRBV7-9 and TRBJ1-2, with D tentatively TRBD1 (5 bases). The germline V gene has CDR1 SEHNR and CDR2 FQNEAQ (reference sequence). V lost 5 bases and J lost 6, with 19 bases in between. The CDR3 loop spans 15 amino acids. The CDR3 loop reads CASSPGRGVRNGYTF. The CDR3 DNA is TGTGCCAGCAGCCCTGGGAGGGGCGTCAGAAATGGCTACACCTTC.

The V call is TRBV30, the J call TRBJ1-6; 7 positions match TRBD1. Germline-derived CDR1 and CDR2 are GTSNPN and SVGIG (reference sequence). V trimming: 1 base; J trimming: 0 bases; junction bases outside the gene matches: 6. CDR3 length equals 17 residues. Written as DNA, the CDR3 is TGTGCCTGGAGTGGGACAGGTCTCAGCTCCTATAATTCACCCCTCCACTTT. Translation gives CAWSGTGLSSYNSPLHF.

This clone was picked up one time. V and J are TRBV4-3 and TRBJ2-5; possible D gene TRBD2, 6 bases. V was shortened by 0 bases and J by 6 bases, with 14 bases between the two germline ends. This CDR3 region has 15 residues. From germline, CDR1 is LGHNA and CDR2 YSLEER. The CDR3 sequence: CASSQEVAGSQTQYF. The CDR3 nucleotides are TGCGCCAGCAGCCAAGAAGTAGCCGGGAGCCAGACCCAGTACTTC.

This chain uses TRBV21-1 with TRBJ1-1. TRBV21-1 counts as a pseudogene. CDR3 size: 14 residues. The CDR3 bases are TGTGCCAGCAGCAAAGAGGAGCGGGACACTGAAGCTTTCTTT. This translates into CASSKEERDTEAFF.

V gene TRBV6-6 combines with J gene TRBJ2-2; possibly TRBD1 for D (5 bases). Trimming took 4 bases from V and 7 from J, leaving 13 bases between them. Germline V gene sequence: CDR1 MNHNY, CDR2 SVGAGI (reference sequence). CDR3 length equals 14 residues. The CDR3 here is CASSSTGAIGELFF. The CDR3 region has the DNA TGTGCCAGCAGTTCAACAGGAGCCATCGGGGAGCTGTTTTTT.

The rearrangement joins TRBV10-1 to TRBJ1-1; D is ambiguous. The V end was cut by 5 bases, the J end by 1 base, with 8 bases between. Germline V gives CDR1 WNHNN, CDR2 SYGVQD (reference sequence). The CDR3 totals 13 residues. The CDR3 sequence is CASSQQRNTEAFF. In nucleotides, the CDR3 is TGCGCCAGCAGTCAACAGAGGAACACTGAAGCTTTCTTT.

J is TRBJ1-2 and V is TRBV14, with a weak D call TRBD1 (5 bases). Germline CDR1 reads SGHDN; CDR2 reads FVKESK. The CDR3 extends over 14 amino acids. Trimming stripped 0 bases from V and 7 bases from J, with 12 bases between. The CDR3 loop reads CASSQDTGGTGYTF. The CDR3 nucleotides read TGTGCCAGCAGCCAAGATACCGGGGGTACTGGCTACACCTTC.

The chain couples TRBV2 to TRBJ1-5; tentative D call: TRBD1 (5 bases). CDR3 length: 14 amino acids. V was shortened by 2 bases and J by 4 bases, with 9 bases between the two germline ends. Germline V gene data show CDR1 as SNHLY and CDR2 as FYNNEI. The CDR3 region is CASSEMTENQPQHF. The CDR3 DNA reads TGTGCCAGCAGTGAAATGACAGAAAATCAGCCCCAGCATTTT.

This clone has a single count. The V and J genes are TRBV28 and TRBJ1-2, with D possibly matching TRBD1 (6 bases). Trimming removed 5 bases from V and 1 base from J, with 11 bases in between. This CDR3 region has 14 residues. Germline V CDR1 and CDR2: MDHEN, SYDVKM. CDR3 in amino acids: CASSVDRFNYGYTF. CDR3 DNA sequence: TGTGCCAGCAGTGTCGACAGGTTTAACTATGGCTACACCTTC.

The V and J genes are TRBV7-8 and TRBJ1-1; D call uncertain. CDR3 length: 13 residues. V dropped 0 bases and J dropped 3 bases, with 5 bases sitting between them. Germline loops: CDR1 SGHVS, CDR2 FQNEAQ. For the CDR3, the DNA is TGTGCCAGCAGCTTAGCTGCGGACACTGAAGCTTTCTTT. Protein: CASSLAADTEAFF.

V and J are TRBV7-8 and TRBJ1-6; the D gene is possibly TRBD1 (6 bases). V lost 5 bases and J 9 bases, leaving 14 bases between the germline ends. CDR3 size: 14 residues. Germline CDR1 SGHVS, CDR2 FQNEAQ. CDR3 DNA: TGTGCCAGCAGCCCCCAGGGAGGGGGTTCACCCCTCCACTTT. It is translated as CASSPQGGGSPLHF. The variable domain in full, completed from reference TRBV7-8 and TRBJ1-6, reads GAGVSQSPRYKVAKRGQDVALRCDPISGHVSLFWYQQALGQGPEFLTYFQNEAQLDKSGLPSDRFFAERPEGSVSTLKIQRTQQEDSAVYLCASSPQGGGSPLHFGNGTRLTVT.

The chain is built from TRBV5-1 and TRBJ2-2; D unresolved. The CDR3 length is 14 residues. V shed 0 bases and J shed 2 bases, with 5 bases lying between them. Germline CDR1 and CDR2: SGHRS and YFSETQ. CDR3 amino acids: CASSLGSNTGELFF. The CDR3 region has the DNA TGCGCCAGCAGCTTGGGCAGTAACACCGGGGAGCTGTTTTTT.